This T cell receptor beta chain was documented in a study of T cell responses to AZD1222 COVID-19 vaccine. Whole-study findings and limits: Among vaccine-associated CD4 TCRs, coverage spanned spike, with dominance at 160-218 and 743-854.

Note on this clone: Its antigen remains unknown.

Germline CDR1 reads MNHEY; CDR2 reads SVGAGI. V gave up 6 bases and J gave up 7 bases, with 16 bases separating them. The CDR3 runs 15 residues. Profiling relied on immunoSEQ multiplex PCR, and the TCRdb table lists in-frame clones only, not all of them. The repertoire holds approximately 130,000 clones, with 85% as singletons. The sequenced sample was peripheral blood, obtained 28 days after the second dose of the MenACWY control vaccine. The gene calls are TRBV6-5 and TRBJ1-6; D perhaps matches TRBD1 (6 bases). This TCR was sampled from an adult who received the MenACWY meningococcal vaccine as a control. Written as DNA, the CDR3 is TGTGCCAGCAGCGGGGGCCAAGTGCGGAATTCACCCCTCCACTTT. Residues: CASSGGQVRNSPLHF.